The 30 T cell receptor beta chains below all came from one sample that was sequenced in a study of radiotherapy plus CTLA-4 blockade in lung cancer. Clones were sequenced by immunoSEQ multiplex PCR, and TCRdb holds only the in-frame ones, with some missing. The table shows approximately 89,000 clones, with around 83% occurring only once. Sequenced here: peripheral blood, sampled from a patient treated with radiotherapy plus ipilimumab. Receptor source: a human donor with non-small cell lung cancer that progressed on radiotherapy plus ipilimumab.

This clone has only a few counts. This chain uses TRBV21-1 with TRBJ2-1; the D call of TRBD2 is as the table states it, not checked on the DNA. TRBV21-1 is termed a pseudogene. This CDR3 is 16 amino acids long. In DNA, the CDR3 is TGTGCCAGCAGCAAAGGACTAGCGGTAAACTACAATGAGCAGTTCTTC. It codes for CASSKGLAVNYNEQFF.

This chain joins TRBV29-1 and TRBJ2-1; weak D call: TRBD1 (6 bases). This CDR3 is 11 amino acids long. From germline, CDR1 is SQVTM and CDR2 ANQGSEA. Trimming shortened V by 7 bases and J by 7 bases, and 11 bases separated the two germline ends. This CDR3 reads CSAQQGNEQFF. The CDR3 region has the DNA TGCAGCGCCCAGCAGGGGAATGAGCAGTTCTTC.

The chain is built from TRBV6-5 and TRBJ1-3, with D hard to call. Germline CDR1 MNHEY, CDR2 SVGAGI. Trimming cost V 7 bases and J 0 bases, with 7 bases left between them. This CDR3 comprises 13 residues. This chain's CDR3 is CASTTNSGNTIYF. In DNA, the CDR3 is TGTGCCAGCACGACAAACTCTGGAAACACCATATATTTT.

This chain connects TRBV18 to TRBJ2-5; tentative D call: TRBD1 (6 bases). The germline gives CDR1 KGHSH, CDR2 LQKENI. The CDR3 spans 14 residues. Trimming removed 0 bases from V and 5 bases from J, with 10 bases in between. DNA for the CDR3: TGTGCCAGCTCACCACCGACAGGTTCCGAGACCCAGTACTTC. The encoded protein is CASSPPTGSETQYF.

V and J are TRBV29-1 and TRBJ1-2; 7 bases are a match to TRBD1. The CDR3 is 16 amino acids. In germline, CDR1 is SQVTM, CDR2 ANQGSEA. The trim removed 4 bases at V and 0 bases at J, leaving 11 bases unmatched. The CDR3 loop reads CSVGGTDRLANYGYTF. In DNA, the CDR3 is TGCAGCGTTGGAGGGACAGACAGGTTAGCTAACTATGGCTACACCTTC.

The J gene is TRBJ2-3, the V gene TRBV7-6; maybe TRBD2 (6 bases). This CDR3 comprises 16 residues. The V and J ends lost 5 bases and 4 bases respectively, with 19 bases between them. Germline CDR1 SGHVS, CDR2 FNYEAQ. The CDR3 sequence: CASSPELEGSADTQYF. CDR3 sequence (DNA): TGTGCCAGCAGCCCCGAGCTGGAGGGATCTGCAGATACGCAGTATTTT.

The chain carries TRBV11-2 and TRBJ1-2; 8 bases map to TRBD1. Germline assignment: CDR1 SGHAT and CDR2 FQNNGV. J was trimmed by 8 bases and V by 5 bases; bases with no gene match: 7. The CDR3 contains 13 residues. The CDR3 bases are TGTGCCAGCAGCACAGGACAGGGCGGCGGCTACACCTTC. It codes for CASSTGQGGGYTF. The variable domain in full, with the rest retrieved from reference TRBV11-2 and TRBJ1-2, is EAGVAQSPRYKIIEKRQSVAFWCNPISGHATLYWYQQILGQGPKLLIQFQNNGVVDDSQLPKDRFSAERLKGVDSTLKIQPAKLEDSAVYLCASSTGQGGGYTFGSGTRLTVV.

This chain joins TRBV5-1 and TRBJ2-5, with a possible D match to TRBD2 (6 bases). Germline V gives CDR1 SGHRS, CDR2 YFSETQ. The CDR3 runs to 15 residues. Trimming took 0 bases from V and 10 from J, leaving 19 bases between them. CDR3 sequence (DNA): TGCGCCAGCAGCTTGGGCGGGACTCCAGGTTCGGACCAGTACTTC. Translating gives CASSLGGTPGSDQYF. Combining the CDR3 with reference TRBV5-1 and TRBJ2-5 gives the whole variable domain KAGVTQTPRYLIKTRGQQVTLSCSPISGHRSVSWYQQTPGQGLQFLFEYFSETQRNKGNFPGRFSGRQFSNSRSEMNVSTLELGDSALYLCASSLGGTPGSDQYFGPGTRLLVL.

The rearrangement joins TRBV15 to TRBJ1-6; 7 bases are a match to TRBD1. This CDR3 spans 17 amino acids. The junction had 5 bases not matched to a gene; V was cut back by 1 base and J by 2 bases. The V gene's germline CDR1 is LNHNV and CDR2 YYDKDF (reference sequence). The CDR3 protein is CATSRGQGRAYNSPLHF. The CDR3 DNA sequence: TGTGCCACCAGCAGAGGACAGGGAAGGGCCTATAATTCACCCCTCCACTTT.

CDR3 in DNA: TGTGCCACCAGCAGAGGGACTCCCGGCGCTGGAAACACCATATATTTT. Translated: CATSRGTPGAGNTIYF. The chain is built from TRBV15 and TRBJ1-3; the D is unclear. The CDR3 is 16 amino acids. Germline values: CDR1 LNHNV, CDR2 YYDKDF (reference sequence). The germline V and J ends were trimmed by 1 base and 2 bases, with 12 bases remaining between them.

The rearrangement uses TRBV5-4 and TRBJ2-1; D assignment may be TRBD1 or TRBD2 (6 bases each). CDR3 length equals 16 residues. Deletions cut 0 bases from V and 7 bases from J, with 17 bases between. Germline loops: CDR1 SGHNT, CDR2 YYREEE (reference sequence). CDR3 in DNA: TGTGCCAGCAGCTTGGGGGGGCTAGCGATTGGTAATGAGCAGTTCTTC. Protein product: CASSLGGLAIGNEQFF.

The chain is built from TRBV2 and TRBJ2-7, with D tentatively TRBD1 or TRBD2 (5 bases each). The CDR3 spans 14 residues. From germline, CDR1 is SNHLY and CDR2 FYNNEI. V lost 6 bases, J lost 5 bases, and 17 bases lay in between. CDR3 in amino acids: CASRPGISGHEQYF. DNA of the CDR3: TGTGCCAGCAGGCCCGGGATCTCGGGGCACGAGCAGTACTTC. The whole variable domain, filled in from reference TRBV2 and TRBJ2-7, reads EPEVTQTPSHQVTQMGQEVILRCVPISNHLYFYWYRQILGQKVEFLVSFYNNEISEKSEIFDDQFSVERPDGSNFTLKIRSTKLEDSAMYFCASRPGISGHEQYFGPGTRLTVT.

This clone was seen more than once but under ten times. The chain couples TRBV2 to TRBJ2-3, with TRBD2 matching 11 bases. Trimming took 10 bases from V and 0 from J; bases not matched to a gene: 6. The CDR3 loop spans 15 amino acids. Germline V gene sequence: CDR1 SNHLY, CDR2 FYNNEI. The CDR3 here is CATGGTSGSTDTQYF. The CDR3 DNA reads TGTGCCACCGGGGGGACTAGCGGAAGCACAGATACGCAGTATTTT.

For this clone: Other nucleotide sequences in the sample specify the same CDR3. The V call is TRBV6-5, the J call TRBJ1-1; TRBD1 matches 9 bases. The CDR3 loop spans 14 amino acids. The V gene end was trimmed by 5 bases and the J gene end by 1 base; junction bases not matched to a gene: 2. Per germline, CDR1 MNHEY and CDR2 SVGAGI. CDR3 protein: CASSTGQGNTEAFF. The CDR3 nucleotides read TGTGCCAGCAGTACGGGACAGGGGAACACTGAAGCTTTCTTT.

This rearrangement joins TRBV19 to TRBJ1-2, with D perhaps matching TRBD1 (5 bases). The CDR3 is made up of 13 amino acids. V dropped 8 bases and J dropped 3 bases, with 13 bases sitting between them. Germline lookup yields CDR1 LNHDA and CDR2 SQIVND (reference sequence). The CDR3 spells CASASPGYYGYTF. As DNA, the CDR3 is TGTGCCAGTGCGAGCCCAGGGTACTATGGCTACACCTTC.

The rearrangement links TRBV27 to TRBJ2-1, with 10 bases identical to TRBD2. CDR3 length: 20 amino acids. The V gene end was trimmed by 4 bases and the J gene end by 0 bases; junction bases not matched to a gene: 15. The germline V gene encodes CDR1 MNHEY and CDR2 SMNVEV (reference sequence). The CDR3 spells CASSWAGALAGTRSYNEQFF. In nucleotides, the CDR3 is TGTGCCAGCAGTTGGGCCGGGGCACTAGCGGGGACACGCTCCTACAATGAGCAGTTCTTC.

A single count supports this clone. The CDR3 DNA reads TGTGCCAGCAGCGCCTCTAGCGGGGGGGCTTACGAGCAGTACTTC. Its protein product is CASSASSGGAYEQYF. This rearrangement joins TRBV5-4 to TRBJ2-7; 12 nucleotides line up with TRBD2. This CDR3 contains 15 residues. Unmatched junction bases numbered 6, after V lost 4 bases and J lost 4 bases. Germline V CDR1 and CDR2: SGHNT, YYREEE (reference sequence).

The V gene is TRBV2, the J gene TRBJ2-5; 9 bases map to TRBD1. J gave up 5 bases and V 0 bases, and 10 bases lay outside the gene matches. Germline V gene data show CDR1 as SNHLY and CDR2 as FYNNEI. The CDR3 loop spans 17 amino acids. The CDR3 reads CASSEARTGALRETQYF. The CDR3 region has the DNA TGTGCCAGCAGTGAAGCGCGGACAGGGGCCTTAAGGGAGACCCAGTACTTC.

The chain uses TRBV30 and TRBJ1-1; the match to TRBD1 covers 7 bases. CDR1 and CDR2 (germline): GTSNPN, SVGIG (reference sequence). The CDR3 has 15 residues. Trimming took 5 bases from V and 1 from J; bases not matched to a gene: 10. CDR3 DNA: TGTGCCTGGGGTCACAGGGGCGGTCAGAACACTGAAGCTTTCTTT. Translation: CAWGHRGGQNTEAFF.

The CDR3 DNA is TGTGCCATCACTCCCGACAGGGCGGGTTCACCCCTCCACTTT. Its protein product is CAITPDRAGSPLHF. This sequence joins TRBV10-3 and TRBJ1-6; 7 nucleotides line up with TRBD1. This CDR3 contains 14 residues. Germline loops: CDR1 ENHRY, CDR2 SYGVKD. The V segment lost 7 bases and the J segment 9 bases; nucleotides outside the gene matches: 9.

The rearrangement joins TRBV19 to TRBJ2-1, with 8 bases matching TRBD2. The CDR3 is made up of 21 amino acids. CDR1 and CDR2 from the germline V gene are LNHDA and SQIVND (reference sequence). The trim removed 2 bases at V and 3 bases at J, leaving 21 bases unmatched. CDR3 region: CASSIRLFGSGGEKIYNEQFF. CDR3 bases: TGTGCCAGTAGTATACGGCTTTTCGGGTCGGGGGGGGAGAAAATCTACAATGAGCAGTTCTTC.

The count of this clone is one. The J gene is TRBJ1-4, the V gene TRBV6-5; D unclear. Trimming shortened V by 0 bases and J by 7 bases, and 6 bases separated the two germline ends. This CDR3 region has 13 residues. The germline V gene encodes CDR1 MNHEY and CDR2 SVGAGI. The CDR3 nucleotides are TGTGCCAGCAGTTACTCAACGAGTGAAAAACTGTTTTTT. The encoded protein is CASSYSTSEKLFF.

This clone was found a few times. The rearrangement uses TRBV11-2 and TRBJ1-5; no definite D call. V lost 1 base, J lost 6 bases, and 10 bases lay in between. Germline V lookup: CDR1 SGHAT, CDR2 FQNNGV. CDR3 length: 14 amino acids. The CDR3 sequence is CASSLVRGCQPQHF. The CDR3 coding sequence is TGTGCCAGCAGCTTAGTTCGGGGTTGTCAGCCCCAGCATTTT.

CDR3 nucleotide sequence: TGTGCCAGCTCACTTCGGGCAGTAACTTACAGGGAGAGGAATGAAAAACTGTTTTTT. Its translation: CASSLRAVTYRERNEKLFF. The chain carries TRBV18 and TRBJ1-4; maybe TRBD1 (6 bases). Trimming pared 4 bases from V and 5 bases from J, leaving 26 bases between. The CDR3 loop spans 19 amino acids. Germline lookup yields CDR1 KGHSH and CDR2 LQKENI.

The rearrangement uses TRBV7-9 and TRBJ2-5; a weak D match, TRBD2 (6 bases). Per the germline V gene, CDR1 is SEHNR and CDR2 is FQNEAQ (reference sequence). Between the trimmed V and J ends, which lost 4 bases and 5 bases, there was a span of 11 bases. The CDR3 consists of 13 residues. The chain's CDR3 is CASSYSGGETQYF. DNA of the CDR3: TGTGCCAGCAGCTATAGCGGAGGGGAGACCCAGTACTTC. The full variable domain, rest sourced from reference TRBV7-9 and TRBJ2-5, is DTGVSQNPRHKITKRGQNVTFRCDPISEHNRLYWYRQTLGQGPEFLTYFQNEAQLEKSRLLSDRFSAERPKGSFSTLEIQRTEQGDSAMYLCASSYSGGETQYFGPGTRLLVL.

This clone came up once. The chain links TRBV2 to TRBJ1-6, with D possibly being TRBD1 (6 bases). Germline assignment: CDR1 SNHLY and CDR2 FYNNEI. V dropped 10 bases and J dropped 8 bases, with 12 bases sitting between them. The CDR3 sequence is 12 residues long. The chain's CDR3 is CAKQGNDSPLHF. CDR3 bases: TGTGCCAAACAGGGAAATGATTCACCCCTCCACTTT.

V is TRBV5-1 and J is TRBJ2-3, with D unclear. Germline V gene data show CDR1 as SGHRS and CDR2 as YFSETQ. The V and J ends lost 5 bases and 0 bases respectively, with 10 bases between them. This CDR3 has 14 amino acids. In DNA, the CDR3 is TGCGCCAGCAGGTTCAGACCTAGCACAGATACGCAGTATTTT. Protein: CASRFRPSTDTQYF.

This chain uses TRBV5-1 with TRBJ2-1, with 11 bases fitting TRBD2. Germline-derived CDR1 and CDR2 are SGHRS and YFSETQ. This CDR3 is built from 15 residues. Trimming removed 4 bases from V and 5 bases from J; junction bases left unmatched: 5. The CDR3 nucleotides are TGCGCCAGCAGCAGTAGCGGGAGGGATGACAATGAGCAGTTCTTC. This sequence encodes CASSSSGRDDNEQFF.

The table lists this clone with a count of one. This chain uses TRBV7-9 with TRBJ2-2; 7 bases fit TRBD1. Trimming cost V 8 bases and J 8 bases; bases outside gene matches: 17. Looked up from germline, CDR1 is SEHNR and CDR2 is FQNEAQ (reference sequence). CDR3 length: 16 residues. The CDR3, as DNA: TGTGCCAGCCCACCCAACAGGGGCCTCACACCGGGGGAGCTGTTTTTT. Translation: CASPPNRGLTPGELFF.

This rearrangement joins TRBV25-1 to TRBJ1-3; possibly TRBD1 for D (5 bases). This CDR3 has 17 residues. Trimming removed 5 bases at V and 0 bases at J, with 17 bases between. CDR1 is MGHDK and CDR2 is SYGVNS in the germline V gene. In DNA, the CDR3 is TGTGCCAGCAGTCTTTCGGTGGGGCCAAGCTCTGGAAACACCATATATTTT. Protein: CASSLSVGPSSGNTIYF. Full variable domain (remainder filled in from reference TRBV25-1 and TRBJ1-3): EADIYQTPRYLVIGTGKKITLECSQTMGHDKMYWYQQDPGMELHLIHYSYGVNSTEKGDLSSESTVSRIRTEHFPLTLESARPSHTSQYLCASSLSVGPSSGNTIYFGEGSWLTVV.